The following is a T cell receptor (beta chain) sequence with its context. This sample stems from a study of blood T cell repertoires in COVID-19. Across the whole study: Samples came from the United States, Italy and Spain, spanning acute and convalescent COVID-19. Sources were T cells, B-cell-depleted T cells, or PBMCs; the material itself was cDNA or gDNA.

CDR1 SGHVS and CDR2 FQNEAQ come from the germline V gene. The CDR3 is 16 amino acids. V lost 4 bases, J lost 3 bases, and 16 bases lay in between. Per the study methods: From reference gene primer amplification, estimates of nucleated cell counts were derived. Measured with immunoSEQ multiplex PCR; TCRdb has only the in-frame clones, and not every one. V and J calls and clone size are those listed in that table; D and trimming were worked out from the DNA. The table lists 75,000 to 90,000 clones, over 80% of them singletons, with over 10% in the top ten. This clonotype originated in a human donor in a cohort sampled during active COVID-19. The sequenced material came from peripheral blood. This chain connects TRBV7-8 to TRBJ2-1; D perhaps matches TRBD2 (6 bases). CDR3 region: CASSSDRGLRYNEQFF. In DNA form, the CDR3 reads TGTGCCAGCAGCTCCGACCGTGGACTACGCTACAATGAGCAGTTCTTC. The entire variable domain, with the rest obtained from reference TRBV7-8 and TRBJ2-1, is as follows: GAGVSQSPRYKVAKRGQDVALRCDPISGHVSLFWYQQALGQGPEFLTYFQNEAQLDKSGLPSDRFFAERPEGSVSTLKIQRTQQEDSAVYLCASSSDRGLRYNEQFFGPGTRLTVL.